Listed here are 10 T cell receptor beta chains from one sample, sequenced in a study of shared clonotypes between healthy human individuals. Libraries were prepared by immunoSEQ multiplex PCR; TCRdb keeps only in-frame clonotypes and omits some of them. The sample has around 690,000 clones, 90% seen once. Sequencing was carried out using memory CD8+ T cells from PBMCs. Stated subset: CD45RO+ cells pooled with CCR7-negative TemRA cells. These receptors came from a man younger than 35 in good health. Some clones in this sample may be carry-over from other donors' samples.

The chain carries TRBV7-9 and TRBJ2-5, with TRBD1 matching 11 bases. The junction had 9 bases not matched to a gene; V was cut back by 8 bases and J by 4 bases. The CDR3 contains 15 residues. Germline CDR1 reads SEHNR; CDR2 reads FQNEAQ (reference sequence). The CDR3 DNA reads as TGTGCCAGCGATGCGGGACAGGGGGTTACAGAGACCCAGTACTTC. This gives the protein CASDAGQGVTETQYF.

CDR3 in amino acids: CASSPALASGELFF. The CDR3 DNA reads as TGTGCCAGCAGCCCAGCGCTAGCGAGCGGGGAGCTGTTTTTT. The chain couples TRBV27 to TRBJ2-2, with TRBD2 as a possible D gene (6 bases). Germline V gene sequence: CDR1 MNHEY, CDR2 SMNVEV (reference sequence). V shed 6 bases and J shed 7 bases, with 15 bases lying between them. CDR3 length: 14 residues.

This chain joins TRBV27 and TRBJ2-7; 12 nucleotides match TRBD2. V trimming: 6 bases; J trimming: 4 bases; junction bases outside the gene matches: 1. The CDR3 contains 13 residues. The V gene's germline CDR1 is MNHEY and CDR2 SMNVEV (reference sequence). The CDR3 region is CASRLAGGYEQYF. The CDR3 DNA reads TGTGCCAGCAGACTAGCGGGAGGTTACGAGCAGTACTTC.

This chain joins TRBV7-6 and TRBJ2-3, with a possible D match to TRBD1 (5 bases). Germline V gives CDR1 SGHVS, CDR2 FNYEAQ. CDR3 length: 16 residues. Trimming stripped 1 base from V and 1 base from J, with 12 bases between. CDR3 loop: CASSLGLGVGTDTQYF. The CDR3 nucleotides read TGTGCCAGCAGCTTAGGGTTAGGGGTCGGCACAGATACGCAGTATTTT. The complete variable domain, with remaining parts taken from reference TRBV7-6 and TRBJ2-3, reads GAGVSQSPRYKVTKRGQDVALRCDPISGHVSLYWYRQALGQGPEFLTYFNYEAQQDKSGLPNDRFSAERPEGSISTLTIQRTEQRDSAMYRCASSLGLGVGTDTQYFGPGTRLTVL.

The chain uses TRBV15 and TRBJ2-7; D may match TRBD1 or TRBD2 (7 bases each). V lost 3 bases, J lost 3 bases, and 21 bases lay in between. This CDR3 contains 17 residues. Germline V lookup: CDR1 LNHNV, CDR2 YYDKDF (reference sequence). CDR3 amino acids: CATSSYRGGGRGYEQYF. The DNA of the CDR3 is TGTGCCACCAGCAGCTACAGGGGCGGGGGAAGGGGCTACGAGCAGTACTTC.

This clone has only a few counts. V usage is TRBV13 and J usage is TRBJ2-1; possibly TRBD2 for D (5 bases). V lost 3 bases, J lost 9 bases, and 12 bases lay in between. The germline V gene has CDR1 PRHDT and CDR2 FYEKMQ (reference sequence). CDR3 length: 13 residues. The CDR3 loop reads CASSLGLTTEQFF. For the CDR3, the DNA is TGTGCCAGCAGCTTGGGTCTGACTACTGAGCAGTTCTTC. The entire variable domain, with the rest obtained from reference TRBV13 and TRBJ2-1, is as follows: AAGVIQSPRHLIKEKRETATLKCYPIPRHDTVYWYQQGPGQDPQFLISFYEKMQSDKGSIPDRFSAQQFSDYHSELNMSSLELGDSALYFCASSLGLTTEQFFGPGTRLTVL.

The chain employs TRBV7-2 and TRBJ2-2, with no clear D. The germline gives CDR1 SGHTA, CDR2 FQGNSA. This CDR3 is 14 amino acids long. CDR3 loop: CGTCADSNTGELFF. CDR3 sequence (DNA): TGTGGCACCTGTGCGGATTCGAACACCGGGGAGCTGTTTTTT.

V usage is TRBV28 and J usage is TRBJ1-5, with TRBD1 identical over 7 bases. Germline values: CDR1 MDHEN, CDR2 SYDVKM. This CDR3 contains 17 residues. With 5 bases clipped from V and 7 bases from J, the junction kept 17 bases outside the gene matches. This chain's CDR3 is CASSITDWEGANQPQHF. In DNA, the CDR3 is TGTGCCAGCAGTATAACGGACTGGGAGGGGGCGAACCAGCCCCAGCATTTT.

The rearrangement links TRBV9 to TRBJ2-2; 10 positions agree with TRBD1. This CDR3 spans 18 amino acids. Germline V gene data show CDR1 as SGDLS and CDR2 as YYNGEE. After removal of 0 bases from V and 7 bases from J, the junction contained 12 bases not matched to a gene. CDR3 in amino acids: CASSVARKDRGTGGELFF. The DNA for the CDR3 is TGTGCCAGCAGCGTAGCTCGGAAGGACAGGGGGACAGGCGGGGAGCTGTTTTTT.

This clone is a singleton in its sample. V usage is TRBV19 and J usage is TRBJ2-3, with a tentative D call TRBD1 (5 bases). Trimming left V 5 bases short and J 3 bases short, with 15 bases between. Germline V CDR1 and CDR2: LNHDA, SQIVND (reference sequence). The CDR3 is 15 amino acids. CDR3 sequence (DNA): TGTGCCAGTAGTCAGGGTCTGGAGAGGACAGATACGCAGTATTTT. This gives the protein CASSQGLERTDTQYF.